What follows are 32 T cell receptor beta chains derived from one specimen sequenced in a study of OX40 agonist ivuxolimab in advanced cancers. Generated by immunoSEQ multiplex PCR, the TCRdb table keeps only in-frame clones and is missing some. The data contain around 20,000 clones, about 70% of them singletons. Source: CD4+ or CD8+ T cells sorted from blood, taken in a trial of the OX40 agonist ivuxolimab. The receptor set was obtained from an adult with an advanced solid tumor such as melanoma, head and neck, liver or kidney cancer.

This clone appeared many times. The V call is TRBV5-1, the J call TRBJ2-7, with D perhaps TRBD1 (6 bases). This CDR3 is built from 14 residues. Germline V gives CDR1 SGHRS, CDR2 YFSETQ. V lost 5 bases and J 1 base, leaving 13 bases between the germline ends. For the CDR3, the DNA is TGCGCCAGCAGTCTGGAGGACAGATCCTACGAGCAGTACTTC. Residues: CASSLEDRSYEQYF.

The DNA for the CDR3 is TGTGCCAGCAGCAAAGTTCAGAGCCTTAATGAAAAACTGTTTTTT. The encoded protein is CASSKVQSLNEKLFF. The rearrangement joins TRBV21-1 to TRBJ1-4. TRBV21-1 is tagged as a pseudogene. CDR3 length equals 15 residues.

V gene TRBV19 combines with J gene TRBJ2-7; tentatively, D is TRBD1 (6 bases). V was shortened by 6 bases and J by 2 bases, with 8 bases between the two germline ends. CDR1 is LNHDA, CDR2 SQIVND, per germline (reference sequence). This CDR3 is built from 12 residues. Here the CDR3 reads CASSSGAYEQYF. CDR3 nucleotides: TGTGCCAGTAGCTCAGGGGCCTACGAGCAGTACTTC.

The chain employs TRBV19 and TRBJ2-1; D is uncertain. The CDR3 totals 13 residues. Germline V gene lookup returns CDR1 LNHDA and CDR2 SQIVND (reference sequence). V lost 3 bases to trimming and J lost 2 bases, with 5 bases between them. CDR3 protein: CASSIRTYNEQFF. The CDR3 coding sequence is TGTGCCAGTAGTATTAGGACCTACAATGAGCAGTTCTTC.

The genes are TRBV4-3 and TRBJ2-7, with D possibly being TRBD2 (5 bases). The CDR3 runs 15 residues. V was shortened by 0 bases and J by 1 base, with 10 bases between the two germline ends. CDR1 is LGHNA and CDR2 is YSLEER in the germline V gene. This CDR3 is CASSQDWGDSYEQYF. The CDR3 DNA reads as TGCGCCAGCAGCCAAGATTGGGGAGATTCCTACGAGCAGTACTTC.

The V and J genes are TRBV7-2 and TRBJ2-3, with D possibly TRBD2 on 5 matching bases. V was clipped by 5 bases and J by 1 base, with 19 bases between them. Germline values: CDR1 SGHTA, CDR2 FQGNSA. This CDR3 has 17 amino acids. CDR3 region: CASSPAVILAGTDTQYF. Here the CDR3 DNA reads TGTGCCAGCAGCCCAGCGGTAATTCTAGCCGGCACAGATACGCAGTATTTT.

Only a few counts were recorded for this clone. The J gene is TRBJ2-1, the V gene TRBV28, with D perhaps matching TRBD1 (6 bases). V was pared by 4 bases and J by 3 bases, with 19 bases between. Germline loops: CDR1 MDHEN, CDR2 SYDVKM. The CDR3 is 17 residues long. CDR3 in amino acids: CASSSPSPRGDYNEQFF. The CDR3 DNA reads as TGTGCCAGCAGTTCTCCCTCGCCCAGGGGAGACTACAATGAGCAGTTCTTC.

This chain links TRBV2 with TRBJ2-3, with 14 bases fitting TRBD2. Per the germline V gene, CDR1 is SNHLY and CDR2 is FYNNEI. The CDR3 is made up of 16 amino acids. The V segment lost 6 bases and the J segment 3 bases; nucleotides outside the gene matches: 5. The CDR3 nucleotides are TGTGCCAGCAGAAAGGGGACTAGCGGGAGAACAGATACGCAGTATTTT. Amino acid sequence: CASRKGTSGRTDTQYF.

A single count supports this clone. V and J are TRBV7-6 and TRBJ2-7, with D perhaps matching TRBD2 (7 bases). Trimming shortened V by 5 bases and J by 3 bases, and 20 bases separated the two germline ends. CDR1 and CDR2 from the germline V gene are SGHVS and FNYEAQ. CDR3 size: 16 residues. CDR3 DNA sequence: TGTGCCAGCAGCCCCGATGGGGGGGGCGGGTACTACGAGCAGTACTTC. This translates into CASSPDGGGGYYEQYF.

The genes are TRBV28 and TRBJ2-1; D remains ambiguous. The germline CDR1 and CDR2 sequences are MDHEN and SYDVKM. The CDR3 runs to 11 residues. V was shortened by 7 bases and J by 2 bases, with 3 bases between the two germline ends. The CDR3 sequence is CASTAYNEQFF. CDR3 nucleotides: TGTGCCAGCACCGCCTACAATGAGCAGTTCTTC.

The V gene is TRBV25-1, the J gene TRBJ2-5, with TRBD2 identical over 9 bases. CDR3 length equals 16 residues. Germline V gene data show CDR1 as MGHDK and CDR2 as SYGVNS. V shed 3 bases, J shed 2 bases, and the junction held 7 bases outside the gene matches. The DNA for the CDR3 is TGTGCCAGCAGTGACGGGGCGGGAGGGCAACAAGAGACCCAGTACTTC. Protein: CASSDGAGGQQETQYF.

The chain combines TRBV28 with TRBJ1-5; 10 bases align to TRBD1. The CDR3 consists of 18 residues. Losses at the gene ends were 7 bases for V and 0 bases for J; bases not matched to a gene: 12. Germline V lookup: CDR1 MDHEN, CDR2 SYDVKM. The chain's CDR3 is CASNLDRGPDYSNQPQHF. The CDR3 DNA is TGTGCCAGCAATCTCGACAGGGGGCCGGATTATAGCAATCAGCCCCAGCATTTT. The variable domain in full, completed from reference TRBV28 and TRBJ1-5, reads DVKVTQSSRYLVKRTGEKVFLECVQDMDHENMFWYRQDPGLGLRLIYFSYDVKMKEKGDIPEGYSVSREKKERFSLILESASTNQTSMYLCASNLDRGPDYSNQPQHFGDGTRLSIL.

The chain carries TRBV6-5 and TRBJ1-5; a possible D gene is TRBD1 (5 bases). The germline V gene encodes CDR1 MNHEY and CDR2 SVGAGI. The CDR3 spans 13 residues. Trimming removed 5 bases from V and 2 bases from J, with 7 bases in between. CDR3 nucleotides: TGTGCCAGCAGTGCGGGGGGCAATCAGCCCCAGCATTTT. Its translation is CASSAGGNQPQHF.

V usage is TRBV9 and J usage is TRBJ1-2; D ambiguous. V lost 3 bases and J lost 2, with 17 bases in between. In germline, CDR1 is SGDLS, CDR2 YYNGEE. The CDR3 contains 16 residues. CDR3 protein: CASSAQPREDNYGYTF. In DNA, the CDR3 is TGTGCCAGCAGCGCCCAACCCAGAGAGGACAACTATGGCTACACCTTC.

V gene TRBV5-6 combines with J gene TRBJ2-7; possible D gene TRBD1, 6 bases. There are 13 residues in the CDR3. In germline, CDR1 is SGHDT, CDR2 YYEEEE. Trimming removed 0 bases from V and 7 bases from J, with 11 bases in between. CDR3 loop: CASSLGGPGEQYF. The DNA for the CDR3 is TGTGCCAGCAGCTTGGGGGGGCCGGGGGAGCAGTACTTC.

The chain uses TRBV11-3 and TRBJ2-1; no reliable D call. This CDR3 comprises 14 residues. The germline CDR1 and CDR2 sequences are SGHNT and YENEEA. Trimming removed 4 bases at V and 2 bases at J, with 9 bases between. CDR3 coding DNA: TGTGCCAGCAGCTACCCCCCGGCCTACAATGAGCAGTTCTTC. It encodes CASSYPPAYNEQFF.

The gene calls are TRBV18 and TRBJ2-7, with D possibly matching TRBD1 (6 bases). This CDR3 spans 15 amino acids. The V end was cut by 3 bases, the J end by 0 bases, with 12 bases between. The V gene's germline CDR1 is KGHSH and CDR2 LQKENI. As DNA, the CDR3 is TGTGCCAGCTCACCCGACAGGTCTGGCTCCTACGAGCAGTACTTC. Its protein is CASSPDRSGSYEQYF.

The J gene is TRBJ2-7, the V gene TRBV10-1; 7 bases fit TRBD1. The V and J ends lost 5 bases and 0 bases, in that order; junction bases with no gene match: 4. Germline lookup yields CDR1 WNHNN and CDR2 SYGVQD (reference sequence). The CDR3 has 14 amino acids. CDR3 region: CASSPGTASYEQYF. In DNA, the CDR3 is TGCGCCAGCAGTCCCGGGACAGCCTCCTACGAGCAGTACTTC.

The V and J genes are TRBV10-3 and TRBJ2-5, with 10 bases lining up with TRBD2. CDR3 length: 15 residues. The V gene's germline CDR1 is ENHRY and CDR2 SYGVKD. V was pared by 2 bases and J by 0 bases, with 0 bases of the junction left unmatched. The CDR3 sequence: CAISESGGDQETQYF. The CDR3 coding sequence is TGTGCCATCAGTGAGAGCGGGGGGGACCAAGAGACCCAGTACTTC.

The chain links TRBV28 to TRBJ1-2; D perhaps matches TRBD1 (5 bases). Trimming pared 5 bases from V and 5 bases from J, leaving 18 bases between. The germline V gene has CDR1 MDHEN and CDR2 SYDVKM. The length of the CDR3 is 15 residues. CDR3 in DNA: TGTGCCAGCAGTCCTCCGGGGACGCTTGGGTATGGCTACACCTTC. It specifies CASSPPGTLGYGYTF.

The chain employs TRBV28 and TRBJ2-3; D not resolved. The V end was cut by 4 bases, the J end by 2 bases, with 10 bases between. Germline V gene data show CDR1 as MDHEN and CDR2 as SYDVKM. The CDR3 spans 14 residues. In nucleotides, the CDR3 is TGTGCCAGCAGTTCGACACTATACACAGATACGCAGTATTTT. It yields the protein CASSSTLYTDTQYF.

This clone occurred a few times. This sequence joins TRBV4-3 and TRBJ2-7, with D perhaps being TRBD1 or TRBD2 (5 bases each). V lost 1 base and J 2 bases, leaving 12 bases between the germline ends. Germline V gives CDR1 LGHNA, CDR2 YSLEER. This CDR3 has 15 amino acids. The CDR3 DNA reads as TGCGCCAGCAGCCAAGGGGCAGGGACCCCCTACGAGCAGTACTTC. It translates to CASSQGAGTPYEQYF.

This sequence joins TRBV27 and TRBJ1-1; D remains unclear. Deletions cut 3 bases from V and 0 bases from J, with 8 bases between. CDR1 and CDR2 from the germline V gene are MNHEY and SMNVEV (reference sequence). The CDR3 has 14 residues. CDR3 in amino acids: CASSFGGMNTEAFF. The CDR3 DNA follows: TGTGCCAGCAGTTTCGGCGGAATGAACACTGAAGCTTTCTTT.

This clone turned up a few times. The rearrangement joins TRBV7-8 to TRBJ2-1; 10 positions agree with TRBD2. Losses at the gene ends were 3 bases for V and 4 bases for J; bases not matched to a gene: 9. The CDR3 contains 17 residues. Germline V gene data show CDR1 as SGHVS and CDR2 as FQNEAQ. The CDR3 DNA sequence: TGTGCCAGCAGCTTTCTAGCGGGAGTTAAGGGATACAATGAGCAGTTCTTC. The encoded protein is CASSFLAGVKGYNEQFF. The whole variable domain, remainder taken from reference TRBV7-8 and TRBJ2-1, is GAGVSQSPRYKVAKRGQDVALRCDPISGHVSLFWYQQALGQGPEFLTYFQNEAQLDKSGLPSDRFFAERPEGSVSTLKIQRTQQEDSAVYLCASSFLAGVKGYNEQFFGPGTRLTVL.

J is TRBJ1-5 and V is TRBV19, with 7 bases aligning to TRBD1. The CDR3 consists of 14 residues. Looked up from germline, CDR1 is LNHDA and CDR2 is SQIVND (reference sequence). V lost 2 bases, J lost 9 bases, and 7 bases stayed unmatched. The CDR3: CASSINPGGTPQHF. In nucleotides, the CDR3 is TGTGCCAGTAGTATAAATCCAGGGGGAACGCCCCAGCATTTT. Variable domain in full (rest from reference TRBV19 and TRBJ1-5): DGGITQSPKYLFRKEGQNVTLSCEQNLNHDAMYWYRQDPGQGLRLIYYSQIVNDFQKGDIAEGYSVSREKKESFPLTVTSAQKNPTAFYLCASSINPGGTPQHFGDGTRLSIL.

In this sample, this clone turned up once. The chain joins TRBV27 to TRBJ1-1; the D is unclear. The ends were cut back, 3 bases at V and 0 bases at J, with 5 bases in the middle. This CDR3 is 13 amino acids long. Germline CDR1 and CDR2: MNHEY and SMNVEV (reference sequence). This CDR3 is CASSLGLNTEAFF. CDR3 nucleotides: TGTGCCAGCAGTTTGGGTTTGAACACTGAAGCTTTCTTT.

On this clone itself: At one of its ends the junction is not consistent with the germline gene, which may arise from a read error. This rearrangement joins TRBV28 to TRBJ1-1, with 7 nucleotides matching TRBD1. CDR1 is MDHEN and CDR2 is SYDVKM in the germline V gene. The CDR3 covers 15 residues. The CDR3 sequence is CASSYPPGGNSEAFF. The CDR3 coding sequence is TGTGCCAGCAGTTACCCCCCAGGGGGGAACTCTGAAGCTTTCTTT.

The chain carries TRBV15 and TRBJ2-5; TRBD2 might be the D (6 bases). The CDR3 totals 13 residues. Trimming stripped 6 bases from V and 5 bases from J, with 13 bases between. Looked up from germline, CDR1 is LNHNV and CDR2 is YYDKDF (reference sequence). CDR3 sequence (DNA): TGTGCCACCAGGGAGGGTTTGGGGGAGACCCAGTACTTC. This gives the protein CATREGLGETQYF.

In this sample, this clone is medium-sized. The CDR3 sequence: CASSPGNTEAFF. The CDR3 nucleotides read TGTGCCAGCAGTCCGGGCAACACTGAAGCTTTCTTT. The J gene is TRBJ1-1, the V gene TRBV6-5; D is unresolved. The germline V and J ends were trimmed by 5 bases and 2 bases, with 6 bases remaining between them. The CDR3 sequence is 12 residues long. Per the germline V gene, CDR1 is MNHEY and CDR2 is SVGAGI.

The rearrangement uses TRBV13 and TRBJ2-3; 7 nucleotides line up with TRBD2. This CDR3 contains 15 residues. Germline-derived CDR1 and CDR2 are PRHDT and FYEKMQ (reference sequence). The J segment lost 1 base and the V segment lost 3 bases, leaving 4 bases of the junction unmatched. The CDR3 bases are TGTGCCAGCAGCTTTAGTGGGGGGGGCACAGATACGCAGTATTTT. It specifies CASSFSGGGTDTQYF.

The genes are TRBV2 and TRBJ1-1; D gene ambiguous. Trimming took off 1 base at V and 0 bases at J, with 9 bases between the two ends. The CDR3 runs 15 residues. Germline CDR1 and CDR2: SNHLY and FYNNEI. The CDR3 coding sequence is TGTGCCAGCAGTGAAGGACTCGGGTTGAACACTGAAGCTTTCTTT. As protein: CASSEGLGLNTEAFF.

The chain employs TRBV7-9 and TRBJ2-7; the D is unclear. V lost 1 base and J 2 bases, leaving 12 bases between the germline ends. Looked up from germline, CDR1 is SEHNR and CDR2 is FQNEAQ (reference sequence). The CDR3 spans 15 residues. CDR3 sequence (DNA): TGTGCCAGCAGCTTAGTAATGGGAAGGGCCTACGAGCAGTACTTC. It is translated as CASSLVMGRAYEQYF. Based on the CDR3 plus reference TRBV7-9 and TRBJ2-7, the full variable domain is DTGVSQNPRHKITKRGQNVTFRCDPISEHNRLYWYRQTLGQGPEFLTYFQNEAQLEKSRLLSDRFSAERPKGSFSTLEIQRTEQGDSAMYLCASSLVMGRAYEQYFGPGTRLTVT.